This is a list of T cell receptor beta chains from one sample in a study of OX40 agonist ivuxolimab in advanced cancers. TCRdb's table, derived via immunoSEQ multiplex PCR, lists solely in-frame clones and lacks some. The sample lists more than 60,000 clones; 85% to 90% were seen once. This sample comprised CD4+ or CD8+ T cells sorted from blood, obtained in a trial of the OX40 agonist ivuxolimab. These receptors all come from an adult with an advanced solid tumor such as melanoma, head and neck, liver or kidney cancer. Each CDR3 is given with its conserved first and last residue. A D gene is named only where the DNA matches it firmly. The size of a clone is reported for some rows only, either as once, few or many, or as a class for expanded clones.

len: 16
d_gene: NA
abundance: NA
j_gene: TRBJ2-1
v_gene: TRBV6-5
CDR3aa: CASSYIAQGLNNEQFF
CDR3nt: TGTGCCAGCAGTTACATAGCGCAGGGCCTCAACAATGAGCAGTTCTTC

len: 16
d_gene: TRBD2
abundance: NA
j_gene: TRBJ2-1
v_gene: TRBV9
CDR3aa: CASSVSSGRSYNEQFF
CDR3nt: TGTGCCAGCAGCGTTTCTAGCGGGAGGTCCTACAATGAGCAGTTCTTC

len: 13
d_gene: NA
abundance: NA
j_gene: TRBJ1-4
v_gene: TRBV19
CDR3aa: CASSRPTNEKLFF
CDR3nt: TGTGCCAGTAGTCGGCCGACGAATGAAAAACTGTTTTTT

len: 16
d_gene: NA
abundance: NA
j_gene: TRBJ2-3
v_gene: TRBV5-1
CDR3aa: CASSATAYSSTDTQYF
CDR3nt: TGCGCCAGCAGCGCTACAGCGTACTCTAGCACAGATACGCAGTATTTT

len: 16
d_gene: NA
abundance: NA
j_gene: TRBJ2-3
v_gene: TRBV2
CDR3aa: CASSEPRLVGPDTQYF
CDR3nt: TGTGCCAGCAGTGAACCCCGCCTAGTAGGGCCAGATACGCAGTATTTT

len: 15
d_gene: TRBD1
abundance: once
j_gene: TRBJ2-5
v_gene: TRBV19
CDR3aa: CASSIGTGYQETQYF
CDR3nt: TGTGCCAGTAGTATCGGGACAGGGTACCAAGAGACCCAGTACTTC

len: 15
d_gene: NA
abundance: NA
j_gene: TRBJ1-1
v_gene: TRBV6-5
CDR3aa: CASSYSTRGGTEAFF
CDR3nt: TGTGCCAGCAGTTACTCGACCAGGGGCGGCACTGAAGCTTTCTTT

len: 17
d_gene: TRBD1
abundance: few
j_gene: TRBJ2-3
v_gene: TRBV4-3
CDR3aa: CASSQDRARGPGDTQYF
CDR3nt: TGCGCCAGCAGCCAAGATAGGGCGAGGGGGCCGGGAGATACGCAGTATTTT

len: 13
d_gene: NA
abundance: NA
j_gene: TRBJ1-1
v_gene: TRBV10-3
CDR3aa: CAISENRDTEAFF
CDR3nt: TGTGCCATCAGTGAGAACAGAGACACTGAAGCTTTCTTT

len: 13
d_gene: NA
abundance: NA
j_gene: TRBJ1-5
v_gene: TRBV18
CDR3aa: CASSLDRNQPQHF
CDR3nt: TGTGCCAGCTCACTTGACAGGAATCAGCCCCAGCATTTT

len: 23
d_gene: TRBD2
abundance: NA
j_gene: TRBJ2-4
v_gene: TRBV7-3
CDR3aa: CASSLTQTSGRPKSKLAKNIQYF
CDR3nt: TGTGCCAGCAGCTTAACACAGACTAGCGGGAGACCTAAATCTAAACTAGCCAAAAACATTCAGTACTTC

len: 13
d_gene: NA
abundance: NA
j_gene: TRBJ2-3
v_gene: TRBV30
CDR3aa: CAWRERATDTQYF
CDR3nt: TGTGCCTGGCGCGAGAGGGCCACAGATACGCAGTATTTT

len: 18
d_gene: TRBD1
abundance: few
j_gene: TRBJ2-7
v_gene: TRBV5-6
CDR3aa: CASSLFRGTGVSTYEQYF
CDR3nt: TGTGCCAGCAGCTTGTTTCGCGGGACAGGGGTATCCACCTACGAGCAGTACTTC

len: 13
d_gene: TRBD1
abundance: NA
j_gene: TRBJ1-1
v_gene: TRBV6-6
CDR3aa: CASSDRGNTEAFF
CDR3nt: TGTGCCAGCAGCGACAGGGGGAACACTGAAGCTTTCTTT

len: 11
d_gene: NA
abundance: NA
j_gene: TRBJ2-7
v_gene: TRBV19
CDR3aa: CASSNINEQYF
CDR3nt: TGTGCCAGTAGTAACATAAACGAGCAGTACTTC

len: 14
d_gene: NA
abundance: NA
j_gene: TRBJ2-7
v_gene: TRBV6-5
CDR3aa: CASSYSASSYEQYF
CDR3nt: TGTGCCAGCAGTTACTCGGCCAGCTCCTACGAGCAGTACTTC

len: 16
d_gene: TRBD1
abundance: NA
j_gene: TRBJ1-2
v_gene: TRBV18
CDR3aa: CASSRGQGARDYGYTF
CDR3nt: TGTGCCAGCTCCCGGGGACAGGGGGCTCGGGACTATGGCTACACCTTC

len: 17
d_gene: TRBD2
abundance: NA
j_gene: TRBJ2-1
v_gene: TRBV5-6
CDR3aa: CASSYSGLAVNYNEQFF
CDR3nt: TGTGCCAGCAGCTATTCGGGACTAGCGGTCAACTACAATGAGCAGTTCTTC

len: 14
d_gene: TRBD2
abundance: NA
j_gene: TRBJ2-3
v_gene: TRBV6-6
CDR3aa: CASKTSGGVDTQYF
CDR3nt: TGTGCCAGCAAGACTAGCGGGGGTGTAGATACGCAGTATTTT

len: 14
d_gene: TRBD1
abundance: few
j_gene: TRBJ1-6
v_gene: TRBV6-1
CDR3aa: CASSRGLGGSPLHF
CDR3nt: TGTGCCAGCAGCAGGGGGCTTGGGGGTTCACCCCTCCACTTT

len: 17
d_gene: NA
abundance: NA
j_gene: TRBJ1-1
v_gene: TRBV11-2
CDR3aa: CASSLDQGYKMNTEAFF
CDR3nt: TGTGCCAGCAGCTTAGATCAAGGGTACAAAATGAACACTGAAGCTTTCTTT

len: 15
d_gene: NA
abundance: NA
j_gene: TRBJ2-4
v_gene: TRBV19
CDR3aa: CASTTGEVYKNIQYF
CDR3nt: TGTGCCAGTACTACGGGAGAAGTGTATAAAAACATTCAGTACTTC

len: 13
d_gene: NA
abundance: NA
j_gene: TRBJ1-6
v_gene: TRBV30
CDR3aa: CAWSVQGGAPLHF
CDR3nt: TGTGCCTGGAGTGTACAGGGTGGGGCACCCCTCCACTTT

len: 15
d_gene: NA
abundance: NA
j_gene: TRBJ2-7
v_gene: TRBV7-2
CDR3aa: CASSLLTGFNYEQYF
CDR3nt: TGTGCCAGCAGCCTCCTCACAGGGTTCAACTACGAGCAGTACTTC

len: 16
d_gene: NA
abundance: NA
j_gene: TRBJ2-3
v_gene: TRBV9
CDR3aa: CASSPWGDRLTDTQYF
CDR3nt: TGTGCCAGCAGCCCTTGGGGGGATAGACTTACAGATACGCAGTATTTT

len: 15
d_gene: NA
abundance: NA
j_gene: TRBJ2-7
v_gene: TRBV19
CDR3aa: CASSMVFPLQSEQYF
CDR3nt: TGTGCCAGTAGTATGGTTTTCCCGCTCCAGAGCGAGCAGTACTTC

len: 14
d_gene: NA
abundance: NA
j_gene: TRBJ2-7
v_gene: TRBV19
CDR3aa: CASSIDTSGYEQYF
CDR3nt: TGTGCCAGTAGTATAGATACCTCAGGGTACGAGCAGTACTTC

len: 16
d_gene: TRBD1
abundance: NA
j_gene: TRBJ1-2
v_gene: TRBV5-1
CDR3aa: CASSLGTDRGVRGYTF
CDR3nt: TGCGCCAGCAGCTTGGGGACCGACAGGGGAGTACGAGGCTACACCTTC

len: 14
d_gene: NA
abundance: NA
j_gene: TRBJ2-7
v_gene: TRBV5-1
CDR3aa: CASSLPQQGDEQYF
CDR3nt: TGCGCCAGCAGCTTGCCCCAACAGGGCGACGAGCAGTACTTC

len: 15
d_gene: TRBD1
abundance: NA
j_gene: TRBJ1-5
v_gene: TRBV9
CDR3aa: CASSVEGQGVQPQHF
CDR3nt: TGTGCCAGCAGCGTAGAGGGACAGGGGGTTCAGCCCCAGCATTTT

len: 16
d_gene: NA
abundance: NA
j_gene: TRBJ1-5
v_gene: TRBV7-2
CDR3aa: CASSGGRVQGKRPQHF
CDR3nt: TGTGCCAGCAGCGGCGGGAGGGTCCAGGGTAAGCGGCCCCAGCATTTT

len: 16
d_gene: NA
abundance: NA
j_gene: TRBJ2-3
v_gene: TRBV6-6
CDR3aa: CASSYGAATSTDTQYF
CDR3nt: TGTGCCAGCAGTTACGGAGCGGCCACTAGCACAGATACGCAGTATTTT

len: 15
d_gene: NA
abundance: once
j_gene: TRBJ1-3
v_gene: TRBV5-3
CDR3aa: CARSFSGGPEDTIYF
CDR3nt: TGTGCCAGAAGCTTCTCGGGGGGACCTGAGGACACCATATATTTT

len: 16
d_gene: NA
abundance: once
j_gene: TRBJ2-4
v_gene: TRBV18
CDR3aa: CASSHRTELAKNIQYF
CDR3nt: TGTGCCAGCTCACACCGGACAGAGCTAGCCAAAAACATTCAGTACTTC

len: 14
d_gene: NA
abundance: NA
j_gene: TRBJ1-2
v_gene: TRBV5-5
CDR3aa: CASSLGRGYGGYTF
CDR3nt: TGTGCCAGCAGCTTGGGTAGGGGGTACGGTGGCTACACCTTC

len: 17
d_gene: NA
abundance: NA
j_gene: TRBJ1-2
v_gene: TRBV27
CDR3aa: CASGFLAGRSGNYGYTF
CDR3nt: NA

len: 14
d_gene: TRBD1
abundance: NA
j_gene: TRBJ1-2
v_gene: TRBV7-6
CDR3aa: CASSSGQGAYGYTF
CDR3nt: TGTGCCAGCAGCTCGGGACAGGGTGCATATGGCTACACCTTC

len: 12
d_gene: NA
abundance: NA
j_gene: TRBJ2-7
v_gene: TRBV5-1
CDR3aa: CASSVDLGEQYF
CDR3nt: TGCGCCAGCAGCGTAGACCTGGGCGAGCAGTACTTC

len: 16
d_gene: NA
abundance: NA
j_gene: TRBJ2-1
v_gene: TRBV14
CDR3aa: CASSQVEGARGNEQFF
CDR3nt: TGTGCCAGCAGCCAAGTGGAGGGGGCTAGAGGAAATGAGCAGTTCTTC

len: 14
d_gene: NA
abundance: NA
j_gene: TRBJ2-1
v_gene: TRBV5-4
CDR3aa: CASNRGGAEDEQFF
CDR3nt: TGTGCCAGCAACCGAGGGGGGGCGGAGGATGAGCAGTTCTTC

len: 14
d_gene: TRBD1
abundance: NA
j_gene: TRBJ2-5
v_gene: TRBV2
CDR3aa: CASGDRGGQETQYF
CDR3nt: TGTGCCAGCGGGGACAGGGGAGGCCAAGAGACCCAGTACTTC

len: 17
d_gene: NA
abundance: once
j_gene: TRBJ1-3
v_gene: TRBV5-5
CDR3aa: CASSKALDGFSGNTIYF
CDR3nt: TGTGCCAGCAGCAAGGCCCTTGACGGTTTCTCTGGAAACACCATATATTTT

len: 13
d_gene: NA
abundance: NA
j_gene: TRBJ1-3
v_gene: TRBV30
CDR3aa: CAWTVGGRDTIYF
CDR3nt: TGTGCCTGGACCGTCGGGGGCAGAGACACCATATATTTT

len: 14
d_gene: NA
abundance: NA
j_gene: TRBJ2-5
v_gene: TRBV5-5
CDR3aa: CASSLRTFQETQYF
CDR3nt: TGTGCCAGCAGCCTCAGGACTTTCCAAGAGACCCAGTACTTC

len: 13
d_gene: TRBD1
abundance: NA
j_gene: TRBJ1-6
v_gene: TRBV5-5
CDR3aa: CASSSTGESPLHF
CDR3nt: TGTGCCAGCAGCTCAACAGGGGAATCACCCCTCCACTTT

len: 13
d_gene: NA
abundance: NA
j_gene: TRBJ1-1
v_gene: TRBV19
CDR3aa: CASSIGTNTEAFF
CDR3nt: TGTGCCAGTAGTATAGGGACGAACACTGAAGCTTTCTTT

len: 12
d_gene: NA
abundance: few
j_gene: TRBJ1-5
v_gene: TRBV2
CDR3aa: CASSVSNQPQHF
CDR3nt: TGTGCCAGCAGTGTAAGCAATCAGCCCCAGCATTTT

len: 15
d_gene: NA
abundance: NA
j_gene: TRBJ2-6
v_gene: TRBV19
CDR3aa: CASNTVGSGANVLTF
CDR3nt: TGTGCCAGTAACACCGTCGGCTCTGGGGCCAACGTCCTGACTTTC